A single T cell receptor beta chain is shown here with its context. The clone's antigen remains unknown. No quality values exist for individual bases; no much larger clone is one base distant. The data stem from a study of vaccination and CD4 T cells after COVID-19 (dated by TCRdb to the early 2020s). Some background on the complete study: Every convalescent patient had a positive nasal swab PCR test for SARS-CoV-2, with mild disease in roughly nine patients and severe disease in one. Six males and four females were included in the convalescent cohort, with two Hispanic individuals, seven Caucasians, two Asians and one multiracial person represented. Each participant got two doses of either the Pfizer-BioNTech BNT162b2 vaccine (n=8) or the Moderna mRNA-1273 vaccine (n=2). Post-COVID blood samples were collected from convalescent patients a median of around 100 days after diagnosis, with a range of about 30 to 180 days. The time from the second vaccine dose to post-vaccine blood sampling had a median of approximately 72 days and ranged from about 14 to 250 days. Culture stimuli were overlapping spike peptide pools from SARS-CoV-2 and from the common cold coronaviruses HCoV-NL63, HCoV-OC43 and HCoV-229E. In control cultures, a CEFX viral epitope pool was used as positive control, an HIV-1 Nef peptide pool was used as negative control, or no peptide was added. In over 8 COVID-19 convalescent patients and a handful of infection-naive healthy vaccine recipients, the spike-specific CD4+ TCR repertoire before mRNA vaccination was compared with the repertoire after mRNA vaccination. Broader findings and caveats from the paper: In convalescent patients, a median about 86% of post-vaccine SARS-CoV-2-reactive clones were detected only after vaccination, suggesting vaccine-specific priming. Relatively few convalescent patients were included in the study, and early timepoints after natural infection were not analyzed. Although the median number of SARS-CoV-2-reactive clonotypes went up from roughly 23 after infection to 38 after vaccination, the increase was not significant. Nearly all vaccine-specific clones in convalescent patients (304 of 307) were mono-reactive for SARS-CoV-2 spike rather than cross-reactive with common cold coronaviruses.

The germline V gene provides CDR1 SGHNT and CDR2 YENEEA. Spanning cysteine to phenylalanine, the CDR3 consists of 15 amino acids. Just the 45-base CDR3 DNA is kept, in frame starting at base 1. The trim is 1 base for V and 9 bases for J, with a gap of 18 bases between the germline ends. Libraries came from PCR. At the Johns Hopkins FTIC core, DNA from the cultured CD4+ T cells underwent TCR sequencing with the Oncomine TCR Beta short-read assay. Genomic DNA was extracted from the cultured CD4+ T cells with the QIAamp micro DNA kit. Oncomine TCR Beta libraries from cultured CD4+ T cells were pooled with unique dual indexes and sequenced on an Illumina iSeq 100. The original methods were these. Non-productive sequences were filtered out, and CDR3s that did not start with C, did not end with F or W, or were shorter than 7 amino acids were discarded. Antigen-specific clonotypes were identified with the MANAFEST web application by comparing peptide-stimulated wells with reference and other culture wells. To be called positive, a clone needed an FDR below 0.05, an odds ratio above 5, and a productive frequency above 0.1% in at least two of three replicate wells. Cross-reactive clonotypes were defined as significantly expanded in both SARS-CoV-2 spike wells and at least one common cold coronavirus spike condition. Similarity between CDR3 sequences was evaluated in R version 3.6.1 using Levenshtein distances (stringdist) and unrooted phylogenetic trees (ape). TCRdb trimmed public reads at Q25 via fastp, called clones via MiXCR and kept in-frame beta chains. Entries that share a CDR3 protein sequence are merged under the most common genes and DNA. TCRdb's processing, not the authors', yielded these V and J calls. The sample table lists roughly 13,000 distinct CDR3 sequences, roughly 55% of them with a count of one. The ten largest clones capture over 15% of the sample.

Sample treatment or condition, as interpreted from the label and publication: roughly ten-day PBMC culture with coronavirus spike peptide pools or control peptides (ViraFEST assay). The ViraFEST assay was used in the study, in which antigen-specific T cells were expanded with peptide pools and expanded clonotypes were subsequently identified by TCR sequencing. The positive SARS-CoV-2 PCR tests of the convalescent patients were dated from March to December 2020, before the Alpha, Beta and Delta variants emerged in the United States. Under 2.5 million PBMCs per well were cultured in IMDM with roughly 5% human AB serum and roughly 9.3 IU/ml IL-2, plus 10 ug/ml peptide pools. On days 3 and 7, half of the culture medium was replaced with fresh IL-2-containing medium. CD4+ T cells were isolated after 10 days of culture through negative selection using the EasySep CD4+ T cell isolation kit. PBMCs were separated from whole blood using Ficoll-Paque Plus gradient centrifugation and then either used fresh or cryopreserved at -140C. Culture conditions were generally each tested in triplicate wells.

This clonotype was sampled from a human donor who had recovered from COVID-19. This receptor chain uses TRBV11-3 and TRBJ1-1; the D gene is perhaps TRBD1, from 5 matching bases. Sequencing was performed on CD4+ T cells from blood, cultured in vitro. This receptor carries the CDR3 CASSLGSGPLAKAFF. Here is the DNA: TGTGCCAGCAGCTTAGGATCAGGGCCACTCGCTAAAGCTTTCTTT.